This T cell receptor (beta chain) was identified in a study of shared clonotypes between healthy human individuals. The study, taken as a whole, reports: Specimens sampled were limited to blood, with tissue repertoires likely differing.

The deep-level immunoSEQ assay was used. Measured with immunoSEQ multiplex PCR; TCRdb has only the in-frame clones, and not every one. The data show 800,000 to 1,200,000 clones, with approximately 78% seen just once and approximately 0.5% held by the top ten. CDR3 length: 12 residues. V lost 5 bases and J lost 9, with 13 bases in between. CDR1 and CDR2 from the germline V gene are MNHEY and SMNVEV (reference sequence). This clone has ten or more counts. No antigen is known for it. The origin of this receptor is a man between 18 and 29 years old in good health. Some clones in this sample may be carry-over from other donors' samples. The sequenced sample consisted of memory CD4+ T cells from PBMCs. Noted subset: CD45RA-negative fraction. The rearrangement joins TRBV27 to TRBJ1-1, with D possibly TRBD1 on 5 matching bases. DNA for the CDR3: TGTGCCAGCAGTACCGGACAAACCAAAGCTTTCTTT. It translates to CASSTGQTKAFF.